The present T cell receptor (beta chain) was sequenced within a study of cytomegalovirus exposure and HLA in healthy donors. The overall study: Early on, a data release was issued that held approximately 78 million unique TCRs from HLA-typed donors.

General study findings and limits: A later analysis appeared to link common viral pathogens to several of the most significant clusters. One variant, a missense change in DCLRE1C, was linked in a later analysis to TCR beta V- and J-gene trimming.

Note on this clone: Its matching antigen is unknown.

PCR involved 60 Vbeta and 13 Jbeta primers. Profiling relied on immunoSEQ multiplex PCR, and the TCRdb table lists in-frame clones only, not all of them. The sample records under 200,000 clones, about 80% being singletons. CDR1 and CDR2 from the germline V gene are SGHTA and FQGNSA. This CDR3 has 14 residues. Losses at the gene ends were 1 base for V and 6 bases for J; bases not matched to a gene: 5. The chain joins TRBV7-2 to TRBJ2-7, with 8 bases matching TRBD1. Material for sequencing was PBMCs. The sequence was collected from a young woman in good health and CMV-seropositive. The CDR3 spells CASSLGRQGAEQYF. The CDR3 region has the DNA TGTGCCAGCAGCTTAGGTCGGCAGGGGGCCGAGCAGTACTTC.